The next 27 T cell receptor beta chains were all read from a single sample in a study of OX40 agonist ivuxolimab in advanced cancers. Sequencing used immunoSEQ multiplex PCR; TCRdb keeps in-frame clones, though not all of them. Of approximately 82,000 clones in the sample, 85% to 95% were seen once. The material sequenced was CD4+ or CD8+ T cells sorted from blood, taken in a trial of the OX40 agonist ivuxolimab. All receptors derive from an adult with an advanced solid tumor such as melanoma, head and neck, liver or kidney cancer.

This clone occurred once. The rearrangement uses TRBV12-5 and TRBJ1-1; TRBD1 might be the D (5 bases). The CDR3 loop spans 15 amino acids. Germline V gene data show CDR1 as LGHNT and CDR2 as FRNRAP. The ends were cut back, 7 bases at V and 1 base at J, with 16 bases in the middle. CDR3 amino acids: CASADLRTPNTEAFF. In DNA, the CDR3 is TGTGCTAGTGCAGACCTCAGGACACCGAACACTGAAGCTTTCTTT.

This clone appeared a few times. The chain combines TRBV6-1 with TRBJ2-1; 8 nucleotides line up with TRBD2. This CDR3 has 15 amino acids. Germline lookup yields CDR1 MNHNS and CDR2 SASEGT. The trim removed 3 bases at V and 5 bases at J, leaving 6 bases unmatched. In DNA form, the CDR3 reads TGTGCCAGCAGTGACCGGGAGGGCCTTAACAATGAGCAGTTCTTC. Its protein product is CASSDREGLNNEQFF.

The rearrangement links TRBV14 to TRBJ2-7; D is unresolved. This CDR3 has 13 amino acids. Per the germline V gene, CDR1 is SGHDN and CDR2 is FVKESK. V lost 5 bases and J 4 bases, leaving 12 bases between the germline ends. CDR3 region: CASSFQDPYEQYF. The CDR3 DNA follows: TGTGCCAGCAGCTTCCAAGACCCATACGAGCAGTACTTC.

In DNA form, the CDR3 reads TGTGCCAGCACTCCCACCGGGACCCTCAATCAGCCCCAGCATTTT. This codes for CASTPTGTLNQPQHF. The genes are TRBV27 and TRBJ1-5; D is possibly TRBD1 (5 bases). There are 15 residues in the CDR3. Trimming removed 7 bases from V and 3 bases from J, with 16 bases in between. Germline loops: CDR1 MNHEY, CDR2 SMNVEV (reference sequence).

V usage is TRBV27 and J usage is TRBJ1-1; D gene ambiguous. V was clipped by 5 bases and J by 0 bases, with 10 bases between them. This CDR3 region has 14 residues. Germline V gene lookup returns CDR1 MNHEY and CDR2 SMNVEV (reference sequence). CDR3 nucleotides: TGTGCCAGCAGTAAGGGATCTATGAACACTGAAGCTTTCTTT. Amino acid sequence: CASSKGSMNTEAFF.

The J gene is TRBJ2-7, the V gene TRBV6-6; TRBD1 aligns across 9 bases. The J segment lost 4 bases and the V segment lost 7 bases, leaving 14 bases of the junction unmatched. Germline V CDR1 and CDR2: MNHNY, SVGAGI (reference sequence). The CDR3 length is 16 residues. The CDR3 loop reads CASTPPTGTGIYEQYF. CDR3 DNA: TGTGCCAGCACCCCACCGACCGGGACAGGGATATACGAGCAGTACTTC.

The chain links TRBV10-2 to TRBJ1-1, with TRBD1 matching 8 bases. The trim removed 6 bases at V and 4 bases at J, leaving 10 bases unmatched. The germline CDR1 and CDR2 sequences are WSHSY and SAAADI. The CDR3 spans 15 residues. As DNA, the CDR3 is TGCGCCAGCAGCCCCGGGACAGGACAGGGCACTGAAGCTTTCTTT. As protein: CASSPGTGQGTEAFF.

Here the CDR3 reads CASSQEPGAYEQYF. DNA of the CDR3: TGCGCCAGCAGCCAAGAGCCGGGGGCCTACGAGCAGTACTTC. The chain uses TRBV4-1 and TRBJ2-7, with D possibly TRBD2 on 6 matching bases. V was trimmed by 0 bases and J by 2 bases, leaving 8 bases between them. Germline CDR1 and CDR2: MGHRA and YSYEKL. The CDR3 spans 14 residues.

This sequence joins TRBV6-5 and TRBJ1-2; a possible D gene is TRBD1 (5 bases). Trimming left V 2 bases short and J 8 bases short, with 12 bases between. This CDR3 region has 13 residues. Germline lookup yields CDR1 MNHEY and CDR2 SVGAGI. This CDR3 reads CASSYLGLGGYTF. The CDR3 DNA reads TGTGCCAGCAGTTACCTGGGACTTGGGGGCTACACCTTC.

The rearrangement uses TRBV2 and TRBJ1-2; 7 bases are a match to TRBD1. V lost 7 bases and J lost 5; bases outside the gene matches: 7. Germline V lookup: CDR1 SNHLY, CDR2 FYNNEI. The CDR3 sequence is 13 residues long. Written as DNA, the CDR3 is TGTGCCAGCAACCCTTTGGGACAGTATGGCTACACCTTC. Its protein is CASNPLGQYGYTF.

To note about this clone: The same CDR3 arises from other DNA sequences in this sample as well. V gene TRBV4-3 combines with J gene TRBJ2-7; possibly TRBD2 for D (6 bases). CDR1 is LGHNA, CDR2 YSLEER, per germline. V lost 0 bases to trimming and J lost 4 bases, with 10 bases between them. The CDR3 loop spans 14 amino acids. For the CDR3, the DNA is TGCGCCAGCAGCCAAGATGCCGGGGGATACGAGCAGTACTTC. The encoded protein is CASSQDAGGYEQYF.

This sequence joins TRBV28 and TRBJ2-7; D uncertain. This CDR3 spans 15 amino acids. CDR1 and CDR2 (germline): MDHEN, SYDVKM. V was shortened by 2 bases and J by 2 bases, with 13 bases between the two germline ends. CDR3 DNA: TGTGCCAGCAGTTTAGTAGTCCAGGCCCCCTACGAGCAGTACTTC. Its translation: CASSLVVQAPYEQYF.

This chain links TRBV6-5 with TRBJ1-5; D remains unclear. From germline, CDR1 is MNHEY and CDR2 SVGAGI. The length of the CDR3 is 14 residues. V lost 0 bases and J lost 10, with 13 bases in between. The CDR3 region is CASSYSTRRRPQHF. The CDR3 nucleotides read TGTGCCAGCAGTTACTCGACGAGGAGGCGACCCCAGCATTTT.

The chain recombines TRBV5-4 with TRBJ1-1; maybe TRBD1 (5 bases). CDR3 length equals 12 residues. Trimming removed 5 bases at V and 6 bases at J, with 11 bases between. Looked up from germline, CDR1 is SGHNT and CDR2 is YYREEE (reference sequence). Here the CDR3 DNA reads TGTGCCAGCAGTGTGATGGGGCCTGAAGCTTTCTTT. Amino acid sequence: CASSVMGPEAFF.

This sequence joins TRBV6-6 and TRBJ2-7; 10 nucleotides line up with TRBD1. Germline V gives CDR1 MNHNY, CDR2 SVGAGI (reference sequence). The CDR3 is made up of 15 amino acids. With 2 bases clipped from V and 2 bases from J, the junction kept 3 bases outside the gene matches. The DNA for the CDR3 is TGTGCCAGCAGTTACGGACAGGGGGGAGCCTACGAGCAGTACTTC. Protein sequence: CASSYGQGGAYEQYF.

The chain links TRBV28 to TRBJ2-7, with 8 bases aligning to TRBD2. Germline V gene sequence: CDR1 MDHEN, CDR2 SYDVKM. There are 17 residues in the CDR3. V trimming: 2 bases; J trimming: 2 bases; junction bases outside the gene matches: 11. The CDR3 DNA reads TGTGCCAGCAGTTTAGGGGCCGGGCTAGCGGGCACCTACGAGCAGTACTTC. Translation: CASSLGAGLAGTYEQYF.

The chain uses TRBV7-2 and TRBJ2-1, with TRBD1 matching over 7 bases. The germline CDR1 and CDR2 sequences are SGHTA and FQGNSA. This CDR3 has 19 amino acids. V lost 3 bases to trimming and J lost 3 bases; unmatched junction nucleotides: 17. In DNA form, the CDR3 reads TGTGCCAGCAGCTTCCCCGGGACAGTCTCGGGGTCCCACTACAATGAGCAGTTCTTC. Its protein is CASSFPGTVSGSHYNEQFF.

This rearrangement joins TRBV28 to TRBJ2-3; D is unclear. V lost 6 bases and J 5 bases, leaving 15 bases between the germline ends. Germline lookup yields CDR1 MDHEN and CDR2 SYDVKM. This CDR3 has 14 residues. CDR3 in amino acids: CASSQDRALDTQYF. CDR3 nucleotides: TGTGCCAGCAGCCAAGATCGGGCTTTAGATACGCAGTATTTT.

V gene TRBV19 combines with J gene TRBJ1-2; TRBD1 matches 8 bases. Germline-derived CDR1 and CDR2 are LNHDA and SQIVND (reference sequence). After removal of 5 bases from V and 0 bases from J, the junction contained 5 bases not matched to a gene. The CDR3 length is 15 residues. The CDR3 is CASSYRGATNYGYTF. In nucleotides, the CDR3 is TGTGCCAGTAGTTACAGGGGGGCGACTAACTATGGCTACACCTTC. Full variable domain (rest looked up from reference TRBV19 and TRBJ1-2): DGGITQSPKYLFRKEGQNVTLSCEQNLNHDAMYWYRQDPGQGLRLIYYSQIVNDFQKGDIAEGYSVSREKKESFPLTVTSAQKNPTAFYLCASSYRGATNYGYTFGSGTRLTVV.

The chain carries TRBV7-2 and TRBJ2-3; a weak D match, TRBD2 (5 bases). Trimming removed 1 base from V and 0 bases from J, with 14 bases in between. Per the germline V gene, CDR1 is SGHTA and CDR2 is FQGNSA. The CDR3 runs 17 residues. CDR3 in DNA: TGTGCCAGCAGCTTAGATCTGAGAGGGTCTAGCACAGATACGCAGTATTTT. Translated: CASSLDLRGSSTDTQYF.

This chain joins TRBV5-1 and TRBJ2-5; TRBD1 might be the D (7 bases). Looked up from germline, CDR1 is SGHRS and CDR2 is YFSETQ. The CDR3 runs to 14 residues. Trimming removed 3 bases from V and 4 bases from J, with 13 bases in between. For the CDR3, the DNA is TGCGCCAGCAGCTCGCGACAGGGACTAGAGACCCAGTACTTC. This codes for CASSSRQGLETQYF.

V and J are TRBV23-1 and TRBJ2-3; TRBD1 is a possible D gene (5 bases). TRBV23-1 is given ORF status, its function remaining uncertain. The CDR3 contains 19 residues. Trimming took 1 base from V and 0 from J, leaving 20 bases between them. CDR3 DNA sequence: TGCGCCAGCAGTCAATGTCCGAGACAGCTAAACCCGAGCACAGATACGCAGTATTTT. Its protein is CASSQCPRQLNPSTDTQYF.

The DNA for the CDR3 is TGTGCCAGCAGTGGACAGATTGCAGATACGCAGTATTTT. Its translation: CASSGQIADTQYF. V is TRBV27 and J is TRBJ2-3; D is possibly TRBD1 (6 bases). Germline V CDR1 and CDR2: MNHEY, SMNVEV (reference sequence). The length of the CDR3 is 13 residues. Trimming shortened V by 5 bases and J by 4 bases, and 10 bases separated the two germline ends.

The genes are TRBV7-9 and TRBJ2-7, with D unresolved. Trimming took 5 bases from V and 2 from J, leaving 10 bases between them. CDR3 length equals 13 residues. In germline, CDR1 is SEHNR, CDR2 FQNEAQ (reference sequence). CDR3 nucleotide sequence: TGTGCCAGCAGCCCCGATTTGACCTACGAGCAGTACTTC. Translation gives CASSPDLTYEQYF.

The chain employs TRBV11-2 and TRBJ2-1; 9 nucleotides match TRBD1. V was clipped by 2 bases and J by 5 bases; unmatched bases: 4. The CDR3 spans 15 residues. From germline, CDR1 is SGHAT and CDR2 FQNNGV. CDR3: CASSLRGQGNNEQFF. The DNA of the CDR3 is TGTGCCAGCAGCTTACGGGGACAGGGCAACAATGAGCAGTTCTTC.

This chain connects TRBV6-6 to TRBJ1-2, with D possibly being TRBD1 (6 bases). CDR1 MNHNY and CDR2 SVGAGI come from the germline V gene (reference sequence). The CDR3 is made up of 12 amino acids. V was cut by 4 bases and J by 6 bases, with 9 bases left in between. CDR3 DNA: TGTGCCAGCAGTTTCTCAGGGGATGGCTACACCTTC. Translated, it gives CASSFSGDGYTF.

This chain connects TRBV4-1 to TRBJ1-1, with D possibly being TRBD1 (5 bases). This CDR3 region has 17 residues. With 3 bases removed from V and 0 bases from J, the gap between germline ends came to 17 bases. CDR1 is MGHRA and CDR2 is YSYEKL in the germline V gene. The CDR3 spells CASSHPTGDLMNTEAFF. The CDR3 DNA reads as TGCGCCAGCAGCCACCCAACCGGGGACCTCATGAACACTGAAGCTTTCTTT.